Listed below are T cell receptor beta chains from one sample, sequenced in a study of post-analysis software for immune sequencing data. TCRdb processed the PCR reads anew with MiXCR; each CDR3 protein has one entry. The sample gives about 460,000 distinct CDR3 sequences, around 40% of which show up once; about 12% is in the top ten. Material: blood. The receptors derive from a girl between 10 and 17 years old with multiple sclerosis. The CDR3 runs from the conserved cysteine through the conserved F or W. A D gene is named only where the DNA matches it firmly. Clone size is stated in some rows and not others, as once, few, many or a class when expanded.

j_call	d_call	clone_size	v_call	cdr3_nt	cdr3_aa
TRBJ1-5	TRBD1	NA	TRBV4-1	TGCGCCAGCAGCCAAGGAGCAGGGGGAGCTTTTAATCAGCCCCAGCATTTT	CASSQGAGGAFNQPQHF
TRBJ2-2	NA	NA	TRBV5-6	TGTGCCAGCAGCTTGCTGGGGTCCGGGGAGCTGTTTTTT	CASSLLGSGELFF
TRBJ2-7	NA	few	TRBV29-1	TGCAGCGTTGGCGGGACCTCCTACGAGCAGTACTTC	CSVGGTSYEQYF
TRBJ2-3	NA	many	TRBV20-1	TGCAGTGCTAGGGACAGACCATCCACAGATACGCAGTATTTT	CSARDRPSTDTQYF
TRBJ2-1	NA	NA	TRBV29-1	TGCAGCGTTGTTAGGTTACTGACTGGGGATGAGCAGTTCTTC	CSVVRLLTGDEQFF
TRBJ2-1	TRBD2	NA	TRBV20-1	TGCAGTGCTAGAAAGGCTAGCGGGTACAATGAGCAGTTCTTC	CSARKASGYNEQFF
TRBJ2-3	NA	NA	TRBV7-9	TGTGCCAGCAGCTTGGTTGCGTCGGAAGGAGATACGCAGTATTTT	CASSLVASEGDTQYF
TRBJ2-1	TRBD2	few	TRBV28	TGTGCCAGCAGCCCGACTAGCGGGAGGGCCAGGGACAATGAGCAGTTCTTC	CASSPTSGRARDNEQFF
TRBJ2-1	NA	NA	TRBV7-9	TGTGCCAGCAAGGTGGAGGATATTGAGCAGTTCTTC	CASKVEDIEQFF
TRBJ2-5	NA	NA	TRBV4-3	TGCGCCAGCAGCCAAGAGTATGGGGCGGCGGAGACCCAGTACTTC	CASSQEYGAAETQYF
TRBJ2-5	TRBD2	NA	TRBV12-3/TRBV12-4	TGTGCCAGCAGTTTCGGACTAGCGGGAGTGCAAGAGACCCAGTACTTC	CASSFGLAGVQETQYF
TRBJ2-3	NA	once	TRBV6-4	TGTGCCAGCAGTGACGCTCACTCCCAGTATTTT	CASSDAHSQYF
TRBJ2-7	TRBD1	few	TRBV5-1	TGCGCCAGCAGCCTCCGCGGGACAGGGGCCTACGAGCAGTACTTC	CASSLRGTGAYEQYF
TRBJ2-5	TRBD2	few	TRBV10-3	TGTGCCATCAGTGGACTAGCGTACCAAGAGACCCAGTACTTC	CAISGLAYQETQYF
TRBJ1-5	NA	NA	TRBV7-2	TGTGCCAACAGCTTAGGTGGAGGGGCGAGACAGCCCCAGCATTTT	CANSLGGGARQPQHF
TRBJ2-7	NA	NA	TRBV5-1	TGCGCCAGCAGAAGGGACAACACCTACGAGCAGTACTTC	CASRRDNTYEQYF
TRBJ2-5	TRBD2	few	TRBV7-8	TGTGCCAGCAGACAACTAGCGCGACAAGAGACCCAGTACTTC	CASRQLARQETQYF
TRBJ1-6	TRBD1	NA	TRBV28	TGTGCCAGCAGTTCGCCGGGACAGGGGAATTCACCCCCCCACTTT	CASSSPGQGNSPPHF
TRBJ2-5	TRBD1	NA	TRBV29-1	TGCAGCGTTGACGGCGACAGGGTAATGCGAGAGACCCAGTACTTC	CSVDGDRVMRETQYF
TRBJ1-1	TRBD1	NA	TRBV10-3	TGTGCCATCAGTGAGTTACAGACAGGGGGCGTCGGGTACACTGAAGCTTTCTTT	CAISELQTGGVGYTEAFF
TRBJ1-6	NA	once	TRBV7-3	TGTGCCAGCAGCCCAGGCCTGGATTCACCCCTCCACTTT	CASSPGLDSPLHF
TRBJ2-1	TRBD2	few	TRBV20-1	TGCAGTGCTAGAGAGGGCGGGAGGTTTTACAATGAGCAGTTCTTC	CSAREGGRFYNEQFF
TRBJ2-3	NA	few	TRBV28	TGTGCCATACAGACATCTAGCACAGATACGCAGTATTTT	CAIQTSSTDTQYF
TRBJ2-7	NA	NA	TRBV5-5	TGTGCCAGCAGCTTTGAGCCAGGGGAGGACTACGAGCAGTACTTC	CASSFEPGEDYEQYF
TRBJ2-1	TRBD2	NA	TRBV4-1	TGCGCCAGCAGCCGCATGGGGGGGACGGGATACAATGAGCAGTTCTTC	CASSRMGGTGYNEQFF
TRBJ2-7	TRBD1	few	TRBV12-3/TRBV12-4	TGTGCCAGCAGACTACCTGGACAGGGAGGCGAGCAGTACTTC	CASRLPGQGGEQYF